These 22 T cell receptor beta chains originate from one sample sequenced in a study of radiation and T cells in renal cell carcinoma. Stated time point: baseline pretreatment blood. Specified treatment: 15 Gy SBRT to primary tumor, nephrectomy 4 weeks later. Only in-frame clones appear in the TCRdb table, and some are missing; sequencing was by immunoSEQ multiplex PCR. The sample contains some 140,000 clones, roughly 88% of which appear only once. The specimen was blood, collected from a patient whose treatment included radiotherapy and nephrectomy. These receptors were obtained from a woman between 50 and 59 years old with renal cell carcinoma.

This chain uses TRBV5-1 with TRBJ1-2; D unclear. The CDR3 consists of 13 residues. From germline, CDR1 is SGHRS and CDR2 YFSETQ. Trimming pared 4 bases from V and 0 bases from J, leaving 7 bases between. CDR3 region: CASSMEANYGYTF. DNA for the CDR3: TGCGCCAGCAGCATGGAAGCTAACTATGGCTACACCTTC.

J is TRBJ1-1 and V is TRBV29-1, with D perhaps matching TRBD1 (5 bases). Trimming removed 3 bases at V and 5 bases at J, with 10 bases between. Germline CDR1 SQVTM, CDR2 ANQGSEA. The CDR3 contains 12 residues. The DNA of the CDR3 is TGCAGCGTTGAGGGGGGGGAGACTGAAGCTTTCTTT. As protein: CSVEGGETEAFF.

The genes are TRBV7-8 and TRBJ2-5, with D perhaps matching TRBD2 (6 bases). Germline assignment: CDR1 SGHVS and CDR2 FQNEAQ. The CDR3 contains 15 residues. Trimming pared 1 base from V and 1 base from J, leaving 10 bases between. The CDR3 is CASSLGGGGQETQYF. CDR3 bases: TGTGCCAGCAGCTTAGGGGGAGGAGGCCAAGAGACCCAGTACTTC. Together with reference TRBV7-8 and TRBJ2-5, the CDR3 gives the full variable domain: GAGVSQSPRYKVAKRGQDVALRCDPISGHVSLFWYQQALGQGPEFLTYFQNEAQLDKSGLPSDRFFAERPEGSVSTLKIQRTQQEDSAVYLCASSLGGGGQETQYFGPGTRLLVL.

The chain couples TRBV10-3 to TRBJ2-5; D is perhaps TRBD2 (6 bases). V was pared by 9 bases and J by 1 base, with 15 bases between. The germline V gene encodes CDR1 ENHRY and CDR2 SYGVKD. There are 14 residues in the CDR3. CDR3 residues: CAIGRDSTQETQYF. CDR3 in DNA: TGTGCCATAGGGCGGGACTCCACCCAAGAGACCCAGTACTTC.

The genes are TRBV19 and TRBJ1-5, with D perhaps matching TRBD1 (6 bases). This CDR3 has 14 residues. The germline V gene encodes CDR1 LNHDA and CDR2 SQIVND (reference sequence). Deletions cut 3 bases from V and 5 bases from J, with 11 bases between. CDR3 region: CASSIDRQDQPQHF. The CDR3 DNA is TGTGCCAGTAGTATCGACAGGCAGGATCAGCCCCAGCATTTT.

This chain links TRBV7-2 with TRBJ2-1, with D unresolved. CDR1 and CDR2 from the germline V gene are SGHTA and FQGNSA. V dropped 1 base and J dropped 9 bases, with 13 bases sitting between them. This CDR3 is 14 amino acids long. The CDR3 sequence: CASSLGTPASEQFF. Written as DNA, the CDR3 is TGTGCCAGCAGCTTAGGAACACCCGCTAGTGAGCAGTTCTTC.

The gene calls are TRBV6-5 and TRBJ1-6, with D unclear. The CDR3 covers 15 residues. Germline V gene sequence: CDR1 MNHEY, CDR2 SVGAGI. V was trimmed by 0 bases and J by 6 bases, leaving 9 bases between them. This CDR3 is CASSYSSSGNSPLHF. DNA of the CDR3: TGTGCCAGCAGTTACTCGTCGTCGGGTAATTCACCCCTCCACTTT.

This clone appeared a few times. The rearrangement links TRBV7-8 to TRBJ2-5; D unclear. Germline-derived CDR1 and CDR2 are SGHVS and FQNEAQ. This CDR3 region has 11 residues. Trimming pared 4 bases from V and 2 bases from J, leaving 2 bases between. CDR3 in amino acids: CASSSQETQYF. CDR3 sequence (DNA): TGTGCCAGCAGCTCGCAAGAGACCCAGTACTTC. The full variable domain, in which reference TRBV7-8 and TRBJ2-5 provide the parts outside the CDR3, is GAGVSQSPRYKVAKRGQDVALRCDPISGHVSLFWYQQALGQGPEFLTYFQNEAQLDKSGLPSDRFFAERPEGSVSTLKIQRTQQEDSAVYLCASSSQETQYFGPGTRLLVL.

This clone was recorded once. The chain combines TRBV19 with TRBJ2-1; D unclear. The germline V gene encodes CDR1 LNHDA and CDR2 SQIVND (reference sequence). V lost 9 bases and J lost 6, with 6 bases in between. The CDR3 contains 10 residues. CDR3 residues: CASRANEQFF. The CDR3 nucleotides read TGTGCCAGCCGGGCCAATGAGCAGTTCTTC.

CDR3 in amino acids: CASSFRTLRVDTEAFF. Written as DNA, the CDR3 is TGTGCCAGCAGCTTCCGGACCCTCCGGGTAGACACTGAAGCTTTCTTT. J is TRBJ1-1 and V is TRBV5-5; D is unclear. V was trimmed by 2 bases and J by 3 bases, leaving 17 bases between them. This CDR3 is 16 amino acids long. CDR1 is SGHKS, CDR2 YYEKEE, per germline (reference sequence).

This clone turned up a few times. V is TRBV2 and J is TRBJ1-1; 9 positions agree with TRBD1. The germline gives CDR1 SNHLY, CDR2 FYNNEI. This CDR3 spans 14 amino acids. V dropped 4 bases and J dropped 3; count of bases not matched to a gene: 3. CDR3 nucleotides: TGTGCCAGCAGTGTAGGACAGGGGTACACTGAAGCTTTCTTT. Amino acids: CASSVGQGYTEAFF. The complete variable domain, with remaining parts taken from reference TRBV2 and TRBJ1-1, reads EPEVTQTPSHQVTQMGQEVILRCVPISNHLYFYWYRQILGQKVEFLVSFYNNEISEKSEIFDDQFSVERPDGSNFTLKIRSTKLEDSAMYFCASSVGQGYTEAFFGQGTRLTVV.

The chain has TRBV6-5 and TRBJ1-2; D is possibly TRBD1 (5 bases). Germline CDR1 and CDR2: MNHEY and SVGAGI. The V gene lost 2 bases and the J gene lost 3 bases, with 10 bases spanning the gap. The CDR3 has 14 residues. The CDR3 reads CASSYGGGDYGYTF. The DNA of the CDR3 is TGTGCCAGCAGTTACGGTGGGGGGGACTATGGCTACACCTTC.

J is TRBJ2-2 and V is TRBV9; 9 bases align to TRBD1. CDR1 is SGDLS, CDR2 YYNGEE, per germline. The V gene end was trimmed by 0 bases and the J gene end by 6 bases; junction bases not matched to a gene: 6. The length of the CDR3 is 16 residues. The CDR3 DNA reads TGTGCCAGCAGCGTAGCGGGGGACAGGGCGGCCGGGGAGCTGTTTTTT. Residues: CASSVAGDRAAGELFF.

V usage is TRBV7-9 and J usage is TRBJ1-2; 8 bases line up with TRBD1. The CDR3 is 16 residues long. Germline V lookup: CDR1 SEHNR, CDR2 FQNEAQ (reference sequence). After removal of 5 bases from V and 0 bases from J, the junction contained 8 bases not matched to a gene. CDR3 DNA sequence: TGTGCCAGCAGCCAGGACAGGGTGACAGCTAACTATGGCTACACCTTC. Protein sequence: CASSQDRVTANYGYTF.

The chain couples TRBV14 to TRBJ2-1; D possibly corresponds to TRBD1 (6 bases). This CDR3 is built from 16 residues. Germline loops: CDR1 SGHDN, CDR2 FVKESK. The V end lost 2 bases, the J end lost 8 bases, and 19 bases lay between the germline ends. Here the CDR3 reads CASSQSDSLWVDEQFF. CDR3 DNA: TGTGCCAGCAGCCAATCGGACAGCCTTTGGGTGGATGAGCAGTTCTTC.

The table lists this clone with a count of one. The rearrangement links TRBV5-1 to TRBJ2-7; D not certain. V was pared by 4 bases and J by 2 bases, with 13 bases between. The CDR3 is made up of 14 amino acids. Germline V gene lookup returns CDR1 SGHRS and CDR2 YFSETQ. CDR3 DNA sequence: TGCGCCAGCAGCCCAGCAGTCTTCGCCTACGAGCAGTACTTC. Translating gives CASSPAVFAYEQYF.

The chain employs TRBV29-1 and TRBJ1-2; D is uncertain. There are 14 residues in the CDR3. The germline CDR1 and CDR2 sequences are SQVTM and ANQGSEA. V lost 1 base and J lost 2, with 11 bases in between. In DNA form, the CDR3 reads TGCAGCGTTGAAGGGCAGTCAATAAACTATGGCTACACCTTC. Translating it yields CSVEGQSINYGYTF.

The chain joins TRBV7-8 to TRBJ2-6, with D possibly TRBD1 on 5 matching bases. CDR1 and CDR2 (germline): SGHVS, FQNEAQ. The ends were cut back, 5 bases at V and 0 bases at J, with 11 bases in the middle. This CDR3 has 16 residues. The CDR3, as DNA: TGTGCCAGCAGCGTGACAGTTATCTCTGGGGCCAACGTCCTGACTTTC. This translates into CASSVTVISGANVLTF.

The chain links TRBV29-1 to TRBJ1-1, with D possibly being TRBD1 (6 bases). The V gene lost 4 bases and the J gene lost 3 bases, with 12 bases spanning the gap. The V gene's germline CDR1 is SQVTM and CDR2 ANQGSEA. This CDR3 region has 13 residues. The CDR3 loop reads CSVGRRGDTEAFF. Here the CDR3 DNA reads TGCAGCGTTGGTAGGAGGGGGGACACTGAAGCTTTCTTT.

The rearrangement uses TRBV7-2 and TRBJ1-1; D gene ambiguous. V lost 7 bases, J lost 3 bases, and 12 bases lay in between. The CDR3 consists of 13 residues. The V gene's germline CDR1 is SGHTA and CDR2 FQGNSA. CDR3 residues: CASTLVMDTEAFF. The CDR3 DNA is TGTGCCAGCACCCTTGTGATGGACACTGAAGCTTTCTTT.

The V gene is TRBV5-4, the J gene TRBJ1-2; a weak D match, TRBD1 (5 bases). The CDR3 is made up of 14 amino acids. Germline CDR1 SGHNT, CDR2 YYREEE (reference sequence). The V end was cut by 4 bases, the J end by 6 bases, with 16 bases between. CDR3: CASSSGTYEDGYTF. The DNA of the CDR3 is TGTGCCAGCAGCAGCGGGACTTATGAGGATGGCTACACCTTC.

The chain is built from TRBV6-6 and TRBJ2-1; 9 bases fit TRBD1. Trimming at V came to 4 bases and at J to 5 bases, leaving 6 bases not matched to a gene. The CDR3 length is 15 residues. CDR1 and CDR2 (germline): MNHNY, SVGAGI (reference sequence). The CDR3 loop is CASSLGQGLNNEQFF. The DNA for the CDR3 is TGTGCCAGCAGTTTGGGACAGGGATTGAACAATGAGCAGTTCTTC.